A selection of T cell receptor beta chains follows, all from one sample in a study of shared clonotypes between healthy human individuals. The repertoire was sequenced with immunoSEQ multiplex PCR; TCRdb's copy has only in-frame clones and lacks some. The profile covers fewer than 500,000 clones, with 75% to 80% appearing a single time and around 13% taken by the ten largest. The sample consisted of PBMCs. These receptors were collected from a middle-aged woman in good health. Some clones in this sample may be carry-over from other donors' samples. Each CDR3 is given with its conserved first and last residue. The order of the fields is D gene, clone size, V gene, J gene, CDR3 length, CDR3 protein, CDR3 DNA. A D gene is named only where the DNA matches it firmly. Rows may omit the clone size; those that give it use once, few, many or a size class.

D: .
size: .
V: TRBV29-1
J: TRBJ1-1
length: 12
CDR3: CSAQDGYTEAFF
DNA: TGCAGCGCCCAGGATGGGTACACTGAAGCTTTCTTT

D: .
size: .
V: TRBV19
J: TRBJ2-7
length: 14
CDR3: CASSSTSRGYEQYF
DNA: TGTGCCAGTAGCTCCACTTCCCGGGGCTACGAGCAGTACTTC

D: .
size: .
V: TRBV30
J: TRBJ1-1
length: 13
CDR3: CAWSASRSTEAFF
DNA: TGTGCCTGGAGTGCCTCCAGGAGCACTGAAGCTTTCTTT

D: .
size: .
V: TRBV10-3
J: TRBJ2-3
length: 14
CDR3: CAISVAVSTDTQYF
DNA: TGTGCCATCAGTGTCGCGGTTAGCACAGATACGCAGTATTTT

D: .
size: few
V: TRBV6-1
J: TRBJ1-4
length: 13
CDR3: CASRANRNEKLFF
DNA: TGTGCCAGCAGGGCAAATCGAAATGAAAAACTGTTTTTT

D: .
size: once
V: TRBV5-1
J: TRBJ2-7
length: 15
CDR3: CASSLVGGQTYEQYF
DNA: TGCGCCAGCAGCTTGGTGGGGGGGCAGACCTACGAGCAGTACTTC

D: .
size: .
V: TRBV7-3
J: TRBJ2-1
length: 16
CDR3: CASSLGAVFQNNEQFF
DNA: TGTGCCAGCAGCTTAGGAGCCGTTTTTCAAAACAATGAGCAGTTCTTC

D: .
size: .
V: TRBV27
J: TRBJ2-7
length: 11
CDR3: CASTFLYEQYF
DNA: TGTGCCAGCACCTTCCTCTACGAGCAGTACTTC

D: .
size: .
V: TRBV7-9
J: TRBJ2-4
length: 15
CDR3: CASSIPGTKNNIQYF
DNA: TGTGCCAGCAGCATCCCCGGGACAAAGAACAACATTCAGTACTTC

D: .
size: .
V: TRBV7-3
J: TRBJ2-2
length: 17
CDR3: CASSLTGEGHYTGELFF
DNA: TGTGCCAGCAGCTTAACGGGGGAGGGACATTACACCGGGGAGCTGTTTTTT

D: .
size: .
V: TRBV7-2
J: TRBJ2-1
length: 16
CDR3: CASSLFRGSTYNEQFF
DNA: TGTGCCAGCAGCTTATTTCGGGGGAGTACCTACAATGAGCAGTTCTTC

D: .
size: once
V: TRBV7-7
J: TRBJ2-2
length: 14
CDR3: CASSPTGNTGELFF
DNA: TGTGCTAGCAGCCCCACTGGGAACACCGGGGAGCTGTTTTTT

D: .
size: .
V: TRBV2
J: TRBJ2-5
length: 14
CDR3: CASSRTLAVETQYF
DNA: TGTGCCAGCAGTCGGACTCTCGCCGTAGAGACCCAGTACTTC

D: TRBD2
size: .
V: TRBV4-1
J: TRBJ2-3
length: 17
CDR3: CASSQAGLAGDTDTQYF
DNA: TGCGCCAGCAGCCAAGCTGGACTAGCGGGCGACACAGATACGCAGTATTTT

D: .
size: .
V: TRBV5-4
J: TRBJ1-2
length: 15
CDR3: CASSHLKGGNYGYTF
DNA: TGTGCCAGCAGCCACCTAAAGGGCGGCAACTATGGCTACACCTTC

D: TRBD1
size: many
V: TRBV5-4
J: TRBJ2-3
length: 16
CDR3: CASSQAGTGSTDTQYF
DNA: TGTGCCAGCAGCCAAGCCGGGACAGGGTCCACAGATACGCAGTATTTT

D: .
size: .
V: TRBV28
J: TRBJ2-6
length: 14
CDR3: CASSFDTPANVLTF
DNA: TGTGCCAGCAGCTTTGACACCCCGGCCAACGTCCTGACTTTC

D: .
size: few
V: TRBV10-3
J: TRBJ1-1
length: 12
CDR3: CAISDRNTEAFF
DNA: TGTGCCATCAGTGACAGGAACACTGAAGCTTTCTTT

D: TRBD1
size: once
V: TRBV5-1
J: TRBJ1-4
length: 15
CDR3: CASSMIGTGGEKLFF
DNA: TGCGCCAGCAGCATGATCGGGACAGGGGGTGAAAAACTGTTTTTT

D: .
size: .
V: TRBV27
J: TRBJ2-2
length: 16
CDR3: CASSFATSRPVGELFF
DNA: TGTGCCAGCAGTTTTGCCACTAGCCGCCCGGTCGGGGAGCTGTTTTTT

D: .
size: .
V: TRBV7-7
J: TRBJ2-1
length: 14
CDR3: CASSLEKASDEQFF
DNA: TGTGCTAGCAGCTTAGAAAAGGCTAGCGATGAGCAGTTCTTC

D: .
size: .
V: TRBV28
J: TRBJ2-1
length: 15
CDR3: CASSPPRGNYNEQFF
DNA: TGTGCCAGCAGCCCCCCGCGCGGAAACTACAATGAGCAGTTCTTC

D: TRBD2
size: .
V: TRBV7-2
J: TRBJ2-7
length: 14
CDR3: CASSLVLAGGEQYF
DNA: TGTGCCAGCAGCTTAGTTCTAGCGGGGGGCGAGCAGTACTTC

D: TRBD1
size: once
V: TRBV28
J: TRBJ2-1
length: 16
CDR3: CASSLRGQGKNNEQFF
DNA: TGTGCCAGCAGTTTAAGGGGACAGGGGAAGAACAATGAGCAGTTCTTC

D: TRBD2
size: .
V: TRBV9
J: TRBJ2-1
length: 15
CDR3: CASSVGLAEYNEQFF
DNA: TGTGCCAGCAGCGTAGGACTAGCGGAATACAATGAGCAGTTCTTC

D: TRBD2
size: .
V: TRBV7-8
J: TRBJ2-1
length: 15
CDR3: CASRYSGRAVNEQFF
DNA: TGTGCCAGCAGATATAGCGGGAGGGCTGTCAATGAGCAGTTCTTC

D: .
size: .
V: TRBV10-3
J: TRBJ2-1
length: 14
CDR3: CAISESTPSDEQFF
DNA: TGTGCCATCAGTGAGTCGACCCCGTCCGATGAGCAGTTCTTC

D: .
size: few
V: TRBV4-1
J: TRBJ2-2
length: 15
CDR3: CASSHYGQNTGELFF
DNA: TGCGCCAGCAGCCACTATGGACAGAACACCGGGGAGCTGTTTTTT

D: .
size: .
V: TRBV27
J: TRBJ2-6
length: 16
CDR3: CASSSTRSSGANVLTF
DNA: TGTGCCAGCAGTTCCACGCGTAGCTCTGGGGCCAACGTCCTGACTTTC

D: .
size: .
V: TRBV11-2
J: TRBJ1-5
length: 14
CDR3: CASSLDRGGQPQHF
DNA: TGTGCCAGCAGCTTAGACAGGGGAGGTCAGCCCCAGCATTTT

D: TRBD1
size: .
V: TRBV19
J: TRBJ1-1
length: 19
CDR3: CASSIDSSIIFRGTTEAFF
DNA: TGTGCCAGTAGTATAGATAGTAGCATTATCTTCAGGGGGACTACTGAAGCTTTCTTT

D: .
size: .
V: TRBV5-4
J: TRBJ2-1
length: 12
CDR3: CASSLEGNEQFF
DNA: TGTGCCAGCAGCTTAGAGGGTAATGAGCAGTTCTTC

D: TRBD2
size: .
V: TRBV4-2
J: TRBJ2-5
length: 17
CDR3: CASSQRAGTRGRETQYF
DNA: TGTGCCAGCAGCCAGAGAGCGGGAACCCGAGGCAGAGAGACCCAGTACTTC

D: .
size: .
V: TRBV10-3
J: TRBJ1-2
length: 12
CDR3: CATRDREGGYTF
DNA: TGTGCCACCCGGGACCGCGAGGGGGGCTACACCTTC

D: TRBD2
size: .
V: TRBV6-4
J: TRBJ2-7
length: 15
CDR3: CASTLVAGVAYEQYF
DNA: TGTGCCAGCACATTGGTAGCGGGAGTCGCCTACGAGCAGTACTTC

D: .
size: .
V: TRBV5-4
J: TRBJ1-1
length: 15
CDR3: CASSLGGSMNTEAFF
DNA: TGTGCCAGCAGCTTGGGGGGCAGCATGAACACTGAAGCTTTCTTT

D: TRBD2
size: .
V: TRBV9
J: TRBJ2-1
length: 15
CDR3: CASSVLAGGDNEQFF
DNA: TGTGCCAGCAGCGTACTAGCGGGAGGGGACAATGAGCAGTTCTTC

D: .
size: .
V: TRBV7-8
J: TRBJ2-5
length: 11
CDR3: CASSLRGTQYF
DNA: TGTGCCAGCAGCTTAAGGGGGACCCAGTACTTC

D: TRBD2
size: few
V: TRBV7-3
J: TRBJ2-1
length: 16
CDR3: CASSLTRIAGNNEQFF
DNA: TGTGCCAGCAGCTTAACGAGGATAGCGGGGAACAATGAGCAGTTCTTC

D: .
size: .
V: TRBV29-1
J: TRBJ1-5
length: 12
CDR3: CSVDDGDQPQHF
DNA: TGCAGCGTTGATGACGGAGATCAGCCCCAGCATTTT

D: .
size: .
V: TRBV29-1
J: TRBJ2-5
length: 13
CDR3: CSVEDRGRETQYF
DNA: TGCAGCGTTGAAGATCGTGGAAGAGAGACCCAGTACTTC

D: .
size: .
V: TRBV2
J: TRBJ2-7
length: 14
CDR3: CASSPPSRAYEQYF
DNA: TGTGCCAGCAGTCCACCCAGTCGGGCCTACGAGCAGTACTTC

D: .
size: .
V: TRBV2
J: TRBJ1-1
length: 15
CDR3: CASSEGMVGYTEAFF
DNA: TGTGCCAGCAGTGAAGGCATGGTTGGTTACACTGAAGCTTTCTTT